This TCR beta chain was recovered during a study of cytomegalovirus exposure and HLA in healthy donors. About the study: In an earlier analysis, some 110 million unique TCR beta sequences were found from some 170 million T cells. General study results and limits: One variant, a missense change in DCLRE1C, was linked in a later analysis to TCR beta V- and J-gene trimming. Certain sequence variants were highly shared and formed a cluster, and this cluster was likely a sequencing artifact.

Primers for the PCR totalled 60 Vbeta and 13 Jbeta. In the original workflow: Later reanalysis found about 80 million unique TCR beta chains, around 11 million of them shared. Assay used: immunoSEQ multiplex PCR; TCRdb lists only in-frame clones, some missing. V and J calls plus clone size are reproduced from that table; the DNA served to infer D and trimming. The table includes roughly 120,000 clones, roughly 76% detected once. Worth noting for this clone: Antigen: not known.

The CDR3 loop spans 18 amino acids. Trimming took 3 bases from V and 0 from J; bases not matched to a gene: 11. Germline CDR1 LGHNA, CDR2 YSLEER. The genes are TRBV4-3 and TRBJ2-5; 9 bases map to TRBD1. The material sequenced was PBMCs. This TCR derives from an older woman in good health and CMV-seropositive. As DNA, the CDR3 is TGCGCCAGCAGCCAGAGGGGCCCGGGACAGGGATACCAAGAGACCCAGTACTTC. This codes for CASSQRGPGQGYQETQYF.